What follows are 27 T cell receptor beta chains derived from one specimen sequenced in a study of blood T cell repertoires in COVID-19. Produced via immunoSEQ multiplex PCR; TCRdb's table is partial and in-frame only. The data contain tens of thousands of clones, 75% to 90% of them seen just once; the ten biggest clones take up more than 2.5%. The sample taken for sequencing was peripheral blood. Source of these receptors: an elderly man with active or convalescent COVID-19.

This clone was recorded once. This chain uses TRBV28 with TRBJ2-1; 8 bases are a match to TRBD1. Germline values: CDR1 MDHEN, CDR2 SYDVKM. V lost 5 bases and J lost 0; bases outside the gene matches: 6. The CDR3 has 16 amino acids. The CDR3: CASSQTGASSYNEQFF. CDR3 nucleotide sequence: TGTGCCAGCAGTCAGACAGGGGCGAGCTCCTACAATGAGCAGTTCTTC.

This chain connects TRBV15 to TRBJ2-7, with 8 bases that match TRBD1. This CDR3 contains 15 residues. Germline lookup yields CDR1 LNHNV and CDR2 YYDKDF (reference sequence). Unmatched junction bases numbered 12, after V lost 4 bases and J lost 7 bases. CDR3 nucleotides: TGTGCCACCAGCAAGGGACAGGAGAGAAGAGAGGAGCAGTACTTC. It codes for CATSKGQERREEQYF.

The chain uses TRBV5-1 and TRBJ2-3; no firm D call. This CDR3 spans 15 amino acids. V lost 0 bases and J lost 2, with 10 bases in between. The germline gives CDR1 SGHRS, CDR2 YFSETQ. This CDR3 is CASSLGFYATDTQYF. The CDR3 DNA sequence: TGCGCCAGCAGCTTGGGTTTCTACGCCACAGATACGCAGTATTTT.

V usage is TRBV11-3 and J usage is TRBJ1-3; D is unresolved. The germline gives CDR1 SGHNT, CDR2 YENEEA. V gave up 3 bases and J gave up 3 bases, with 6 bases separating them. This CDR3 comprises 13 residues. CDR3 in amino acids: CASSFRLGNTIYF. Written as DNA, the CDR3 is TGTGCCAGCAGCTTCCGTCTTGGAAACACCATATATTTT.

The CDR3 DNA reads TGTGCCTGGAGTCCCAACACCTACGAGCAGTACTTC. Translating it yields CAWSPNTYEQYF. The rearrangement joins TRBV30 to TRBJ2-7, with no clear D. This CDR3 spans 12 amino acids. Looked up from germline, CDR1 is GTSNPN and CDR2 is SVGIG (reference sequence). Trimming took off 2 bases at V and 2 bases at J, with 7 bases between the two ends.

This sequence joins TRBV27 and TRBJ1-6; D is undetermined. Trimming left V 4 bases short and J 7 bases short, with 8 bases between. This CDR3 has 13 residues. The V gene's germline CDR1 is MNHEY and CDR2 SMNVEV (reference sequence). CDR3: CASSWADNSPLHF. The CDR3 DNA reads TGTGCCAGCAGTTGGGCCGACAATTCACCCCTCCACTTT.

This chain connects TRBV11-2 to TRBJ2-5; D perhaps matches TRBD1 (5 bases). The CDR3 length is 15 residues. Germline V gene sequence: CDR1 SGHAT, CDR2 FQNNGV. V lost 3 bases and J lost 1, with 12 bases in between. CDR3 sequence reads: CASSFLLGLQETQYF. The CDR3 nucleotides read TGTGCCAGCAGCTTTCTATTGGGGCTCCAAGAGACCCAGTACTTC.

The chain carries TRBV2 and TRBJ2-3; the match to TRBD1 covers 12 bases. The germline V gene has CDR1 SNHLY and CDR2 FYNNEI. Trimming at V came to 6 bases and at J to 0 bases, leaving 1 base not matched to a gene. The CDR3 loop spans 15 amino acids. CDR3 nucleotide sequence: TGTGCCAGCAGGGGACAGGGGGCCAGCACAGATACGCAGTATTTT. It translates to CASRGQGASTDTQYF.

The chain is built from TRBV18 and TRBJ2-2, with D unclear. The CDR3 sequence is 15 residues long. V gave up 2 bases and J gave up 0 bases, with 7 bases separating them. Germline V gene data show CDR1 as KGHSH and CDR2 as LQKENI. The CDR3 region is CASSPSGANTGELFF. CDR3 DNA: TGTGCCAGCTCACCATCCGGAGCGAACACCGGGGAGCTGTTTTTT.

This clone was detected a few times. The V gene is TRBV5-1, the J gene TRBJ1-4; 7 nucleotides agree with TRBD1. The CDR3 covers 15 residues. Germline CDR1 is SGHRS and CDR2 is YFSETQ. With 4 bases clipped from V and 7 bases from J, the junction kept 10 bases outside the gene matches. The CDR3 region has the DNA TGCGCCAGCAGCGGCGACAGGGCCGGCGGTGAAAAACTGTTTTTT. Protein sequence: CASSGDRAGGEKLFF. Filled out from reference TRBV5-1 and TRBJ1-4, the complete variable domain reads KAGVTQTPRYLIKTRGQQVTLSCSPISGHRSVSWYQQTPGQGLQFLFEYFSETQRNKGNFPGRFSGRQFSNSRSEMNVSTLELGDSALYLCASSGDRAGGEKLFFGSGTQLSVL.

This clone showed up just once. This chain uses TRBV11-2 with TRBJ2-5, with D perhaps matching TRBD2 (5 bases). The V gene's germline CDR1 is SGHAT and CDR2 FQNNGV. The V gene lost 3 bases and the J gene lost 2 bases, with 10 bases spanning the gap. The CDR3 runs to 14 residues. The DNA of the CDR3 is TGTGCCAGCAGCTTTGTCAGAGGGCAAGAGACCCAGTACTTC. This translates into CASSFVRGQETQYF.

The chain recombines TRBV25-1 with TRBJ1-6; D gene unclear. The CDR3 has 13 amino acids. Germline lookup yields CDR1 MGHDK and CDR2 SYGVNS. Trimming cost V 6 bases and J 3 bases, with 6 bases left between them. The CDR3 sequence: CASRADYNSPLHF. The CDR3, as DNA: TGTGCCAGCAGAGCGGACTATAATTCACCCCTCCACTTT.

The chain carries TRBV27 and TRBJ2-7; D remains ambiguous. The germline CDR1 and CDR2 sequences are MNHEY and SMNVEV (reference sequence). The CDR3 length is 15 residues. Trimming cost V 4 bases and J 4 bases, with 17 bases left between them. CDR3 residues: CASSSPYRKKYEQYF. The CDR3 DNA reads TGTGCCAGCAGTTCGCCTTACAGAAAGAAATACGAGCAGTACTTC.

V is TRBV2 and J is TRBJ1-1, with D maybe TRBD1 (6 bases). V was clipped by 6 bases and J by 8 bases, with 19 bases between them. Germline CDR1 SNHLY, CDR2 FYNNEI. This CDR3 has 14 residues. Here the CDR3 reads CASRAKQGYLEAFF. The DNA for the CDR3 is TGTGCCAGCAGGGCCAAACAGGGCTACTTGGAAGCTTTCTTT.

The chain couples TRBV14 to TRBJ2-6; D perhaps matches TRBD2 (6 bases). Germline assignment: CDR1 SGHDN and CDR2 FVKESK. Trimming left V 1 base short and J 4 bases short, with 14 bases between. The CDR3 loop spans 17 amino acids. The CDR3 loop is CASSQGPGSRGANVLTF. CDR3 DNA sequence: TGTGCCAGCAGCCAAGGTCCCGGGAGTAGGGGGGCCAACGTCCTGACTTTC.

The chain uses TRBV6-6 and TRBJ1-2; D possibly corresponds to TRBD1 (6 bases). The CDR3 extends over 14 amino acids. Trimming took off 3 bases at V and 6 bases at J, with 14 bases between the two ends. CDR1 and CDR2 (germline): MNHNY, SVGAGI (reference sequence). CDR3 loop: CASSYGTQWNGYTF. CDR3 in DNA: TGTGCCAGCAGTTATGGGACACAGTGGAATGGCTACACCTTC.

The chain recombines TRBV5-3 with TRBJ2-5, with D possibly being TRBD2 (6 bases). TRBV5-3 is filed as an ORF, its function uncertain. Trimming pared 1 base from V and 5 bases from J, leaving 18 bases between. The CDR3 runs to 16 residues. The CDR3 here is CARSLMREEGPETQYF. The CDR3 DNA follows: TGTGCCAGAAGCTTGATGAGAGAGGAGGGGCCGGAGACCCAGTACTTC.

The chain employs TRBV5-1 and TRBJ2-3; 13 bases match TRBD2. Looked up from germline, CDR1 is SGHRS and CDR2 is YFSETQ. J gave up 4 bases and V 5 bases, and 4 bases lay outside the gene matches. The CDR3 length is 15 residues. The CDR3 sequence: CASSGLAGAADTQYF. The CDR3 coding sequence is TGCGCCAGCAGTGGACTAGCGGGAGCGGCAGATACGCAGTATTTT.

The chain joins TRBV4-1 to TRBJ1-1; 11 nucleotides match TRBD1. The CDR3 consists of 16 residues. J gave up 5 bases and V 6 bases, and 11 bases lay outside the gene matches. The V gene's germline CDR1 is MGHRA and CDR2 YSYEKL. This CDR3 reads CASRVRTGGPGTEAFF. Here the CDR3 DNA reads TGCGCCAGCAGGGTCAGGACAGGGGGCCCGGGGACTGAAGCTTTCTTT.

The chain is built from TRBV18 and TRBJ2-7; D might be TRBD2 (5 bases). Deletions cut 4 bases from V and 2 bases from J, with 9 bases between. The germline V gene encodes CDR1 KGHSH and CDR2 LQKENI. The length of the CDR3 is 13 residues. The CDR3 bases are TGTGCCAGCTCACTCGGGAAGACCTACGAGCAGTACTTC. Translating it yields CASSLGKTYEQYF.

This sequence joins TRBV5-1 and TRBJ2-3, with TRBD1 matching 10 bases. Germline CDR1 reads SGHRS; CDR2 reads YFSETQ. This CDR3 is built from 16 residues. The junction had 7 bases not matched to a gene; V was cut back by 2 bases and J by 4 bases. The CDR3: CASSFPGTGVPDTQYF. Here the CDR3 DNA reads TGCGCCAGCAGCTTCCCCGGGACAGGGGTACCAGATACGCAGTATTTT.

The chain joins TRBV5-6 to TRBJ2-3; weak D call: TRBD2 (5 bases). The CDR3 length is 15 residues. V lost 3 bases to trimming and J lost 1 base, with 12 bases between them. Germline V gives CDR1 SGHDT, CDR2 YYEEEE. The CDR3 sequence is CASSSGFSGTDTQYF. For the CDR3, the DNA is TGTGCCAGCAGCTCGGGATTCTCAGGCACAGATACGCAGTATTTT.

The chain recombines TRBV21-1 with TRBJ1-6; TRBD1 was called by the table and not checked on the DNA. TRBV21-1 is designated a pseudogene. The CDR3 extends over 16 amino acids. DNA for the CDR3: TGTGCCAGTCTACCAGGGGTTCGACCCTTTAATTCACCCCTCCACTTT. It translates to CASLPGVRPFNSPLHF.

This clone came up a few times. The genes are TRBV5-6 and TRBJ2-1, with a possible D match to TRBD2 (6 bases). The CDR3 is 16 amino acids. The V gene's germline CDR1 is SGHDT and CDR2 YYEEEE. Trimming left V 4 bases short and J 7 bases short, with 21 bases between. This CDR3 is CASSPFGGTLTNEQFF. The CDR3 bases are TGTGCCAGCAGCCCATTTGGCGGGACCTTGACGAATGAGCAGTTCTTC.

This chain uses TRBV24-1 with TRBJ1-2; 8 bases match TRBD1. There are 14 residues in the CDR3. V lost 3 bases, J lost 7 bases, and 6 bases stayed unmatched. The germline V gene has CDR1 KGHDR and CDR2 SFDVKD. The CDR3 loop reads CATSDPDRVLGYTF. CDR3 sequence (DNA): TGTGCCACCAGTGATCCGGACAGGGTCCTTGGCTACACCTTC.

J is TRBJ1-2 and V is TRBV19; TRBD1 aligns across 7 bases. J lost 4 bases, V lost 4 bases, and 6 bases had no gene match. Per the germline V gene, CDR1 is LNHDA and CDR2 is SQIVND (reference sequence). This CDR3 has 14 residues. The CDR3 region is CASSTETGTYGYTF. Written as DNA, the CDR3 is TGTGCCAGTAGTACTGAGACAGGGACCTATGGCTACACCTTC. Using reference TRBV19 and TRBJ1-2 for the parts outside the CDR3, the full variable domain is DGGITQSPKYLFRKEGQNVTLSCEQNLNHDAMYWYRQDPGQGLRLIYYSQIVNDFQKGDIAEGYSVSREKKESFPLTVTSAQKNPTAFYLCASSTETGTYGYTFGSGTRLTVV.

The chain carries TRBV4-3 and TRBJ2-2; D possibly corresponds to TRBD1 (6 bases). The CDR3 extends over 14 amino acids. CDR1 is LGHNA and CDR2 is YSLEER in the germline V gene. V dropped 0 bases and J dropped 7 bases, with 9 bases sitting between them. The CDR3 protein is CASSQDQGIGELFF. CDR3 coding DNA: TGCGCCAGCAGCCAAGATCAGGGGATCGGGGAGCTGTTTTTT.